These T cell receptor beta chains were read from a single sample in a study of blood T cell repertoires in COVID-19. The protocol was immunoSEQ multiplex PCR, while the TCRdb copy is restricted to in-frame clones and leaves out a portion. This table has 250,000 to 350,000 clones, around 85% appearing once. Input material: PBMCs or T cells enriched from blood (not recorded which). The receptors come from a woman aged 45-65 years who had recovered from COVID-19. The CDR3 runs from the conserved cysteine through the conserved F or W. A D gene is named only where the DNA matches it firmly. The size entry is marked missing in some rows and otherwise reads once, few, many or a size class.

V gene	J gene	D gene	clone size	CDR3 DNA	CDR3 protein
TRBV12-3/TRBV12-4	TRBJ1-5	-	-	TGTGCCAGCAGTTTGGGAGGATCTCAGCCCCAGCATTTT	CASSLGGSQPQHF
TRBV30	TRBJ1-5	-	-	TGTGCCTGGAGTGGAGGGTCAGGCAACGCGCCCCAGCATTTT	CAWSGGSGNAPQHF
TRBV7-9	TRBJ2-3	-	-	TGTGCCAGCAGCTTCCCCGCGGGGGATACGCAGTATTTT	CASSFPAGDTQYF
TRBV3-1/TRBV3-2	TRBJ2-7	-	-	TGTGCCAGCACCCCGACTAGGAGCTCCTACGAGCAGTACTTC	CASTPTRSSYEQYF
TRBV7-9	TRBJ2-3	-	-	TGTGCCAGCAGCATAGACGGGAGCACAGATACGCAGTATTTT	CASSIDGSTDTQYF
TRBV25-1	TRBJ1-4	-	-	TGTGCCAGCAGTGCCCCCAGGGGAATGGGGATAGCTAATGAAAAACTGTTTTTT	CASSAPRGMGIANEKLFF
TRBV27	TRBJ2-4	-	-	TGTGCCAGCAGTTCTCATGCCAGCAAAAACATTCAGTACTTC	CASSSHASKNIQYF
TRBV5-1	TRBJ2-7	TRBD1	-	TGCGCCAGCAGCAAAGGACAGGGCTACGAGCAGTACTTC	CASSKGQGYEQYF
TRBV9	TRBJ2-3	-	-	TGTGCCAGCGGAAGACAATCCACAGATACGCAGTATTTT	CASGRQSTDTQYF
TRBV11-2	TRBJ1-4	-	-	TGTGCCAGCAGCTTAGACCGGGACCTCGGAGGGGAAAAACTGTTTTTT	CASSLDRDLGGEKLFF
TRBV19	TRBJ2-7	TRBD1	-	TGTGCCAGTAGAGGACAGGTGAGCTCCTACGAGCAGTACTTC	CASRGQVSSYEQYF
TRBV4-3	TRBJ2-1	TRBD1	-	TGCGCCAGCAGCCTGGGACAGAACAATGAGCAGTTCTTC	CASSLGQNNEQFF
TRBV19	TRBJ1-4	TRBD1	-	TGTGCCAGTAGTACCCTTCCGGGACAGATTAATGAAAAACTGTTTTTT	CASSTLPGQINEKLFF
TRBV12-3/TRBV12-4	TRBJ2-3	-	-	TGTGCCAGCAGTTCCGGAGATACGCAGTATTTT	CASSSGDTQYF
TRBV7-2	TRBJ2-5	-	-	TGTGCCAGCAGCTTATTTTCAGGGGTAGAAGAGACCCAGTACTTC	CASSLFSGVEETQYF
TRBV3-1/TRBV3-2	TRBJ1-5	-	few	TGTGCCAGCAGCCCACTTAACAGCAATCAGCCCCAGCATTTT	CASSPLNSNQPQHF
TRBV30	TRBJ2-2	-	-	TGTGCCTGGAGACCAAACCTCGGGGGAACCGGGGAGCTGTTTTTT	CAWRPNLGGTGELFF
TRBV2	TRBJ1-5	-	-	TGTGCCAGCAGTTGGGGGGACAATCAGCCCCAGCATTTT	CASSWGDNQPQHF
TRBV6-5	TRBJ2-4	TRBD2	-	TGTGCCAGCAGGATCACTAGCGGAGGGGGAAACATTCAGTACTTC	CASRITSGGGNIQYF
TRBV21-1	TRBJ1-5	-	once	TGTGCCAGCAGCAAAGTGTGGCGACAGGGATGTATCAGCAATCAGCCCCAGCATTTT	CASSKVWRQGCISNQPQHF
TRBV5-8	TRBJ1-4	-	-	TGTGCCAGCAGTCCTGGAAGGGGAACAACTAATGAAAAACTGTTTTTT	CASSPGRGTTNEKLFF
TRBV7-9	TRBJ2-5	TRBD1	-	TGTGCCAGCAGCTTAGCCCCTGGGGTACAGGGGTGGACCCAGTACTTC	CASSLAPGVQGWTQYF
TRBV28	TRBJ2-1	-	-	TGTGCCACCGCAGCCGAGGACGGGATCGACAATGAGCAGTTCTTC	CATAAEDGIDNEQFF
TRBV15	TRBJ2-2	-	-	TGTGCCACCAGCAGAGATTACGCGGGGGCGACCGGGGAGCTGTTTTTT	CATSRDYAGATGELFF
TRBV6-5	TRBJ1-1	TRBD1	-	TGTGCCAGCACTAGAGACAGGGGGGTGACTGAAGCTTTCTTT	CASTRDRGVTEAFF
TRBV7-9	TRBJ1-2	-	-	TGTGCCAGCAGCCCCCAGGGGTATGGCTACACCTTC	CASSPQGYGYTF
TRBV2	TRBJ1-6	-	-	TGTGCCAGCAGTCCGAGCTCCTATAATTCACCCCTCCACTTT	CASSPSSYNSPLHF
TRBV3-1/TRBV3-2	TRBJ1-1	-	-	TGTGCCAGCAGCCCAACGTGGACTGAGACTGAAGCTTTCTTT	CASSPTWTETEAFF
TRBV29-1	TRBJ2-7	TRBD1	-	TGCAGCGCCCGGACAGGGGGCAGATACGAGCAGTACTTC	CSARTGGRYEQYF
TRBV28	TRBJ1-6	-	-	TGTGCCAGCAGTCGGGGTGACGTCGGCTATTCACCCCTCCACTTT	CASSRGDVGYSPLHF
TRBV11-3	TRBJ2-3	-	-	TGTGCCAGCAGCTTAGGAGCAGCGTCAGATACGCAGTATTTT	CASSLGAASDTQYF
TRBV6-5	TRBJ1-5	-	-	TGTGCCAGCGGGACACTTAGCAATCAGCCCCAGCATTTT	CASGTLSNQPQHF
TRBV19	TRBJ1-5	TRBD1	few	TGTGCCATCTCCCGAGGACAGGGCAATCAGCCCCAGCATTTT	CAISRGQGNQPQHF
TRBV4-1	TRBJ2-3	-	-	TGCGCCAGCAGCCAAGATCGGTCAGATACGCAGTATTTT	CASSQDRSDTQYF
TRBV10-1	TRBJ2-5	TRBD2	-	TGCGCCAGCAGTGAATCTAGCGGAAATCAAGAGACCCAGTACTTC	CASSESSGNQETQYF
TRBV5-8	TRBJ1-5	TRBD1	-	TGTGCCAGCAGCTTTGTGAGGGACAGTAATCAGCCCCAGCATTTT	CASSFVRDSNQPQHF
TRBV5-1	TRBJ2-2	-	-	TGCGCCAGCAGCCCGACTCTCTCGGTAAACACCGGGGAGCTGTTTTTT	CASSPTLSVNTGELFF
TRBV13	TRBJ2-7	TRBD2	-	TGTGCCAGCAGCTTATTTAATGAGCGGGGGGTTTTCTACGAGCAGTACTTC	CASSLFNERGVFYEQYF
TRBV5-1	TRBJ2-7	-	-	TGCGCCAGCAGCGTAGAGCAGGGGCCCGAGCAGTACTTC	CASSVEQGPEQYF
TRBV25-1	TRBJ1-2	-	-	TGTGCCAGTAACCGAGCGTACGAAGGCTACACCTTC	CASNRAYEGYTF
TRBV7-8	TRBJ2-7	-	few	TGTGCCAGCAGCTCCCCAGTATTGTACGAGCAGTACTTC	CASSSPVLYEQYF
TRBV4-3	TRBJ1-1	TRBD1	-	TGCGCCAGCAGCCGAGGGACAGGGGGTGGCACTGAAGCTTTCTTT	CASSRGTGGGTEAFF
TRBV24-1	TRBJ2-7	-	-	TGTGCCACCAGTGATTTATCCAGGGACGAGCAGTACTTC	CATSDLSRDEQYF
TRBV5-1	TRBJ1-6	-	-	TGCGCCAGCAGCTTGGACAGTAATTCACCCCTCCACTTT	CASSLDSNSPLHF
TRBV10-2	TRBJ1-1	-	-	TGCGCCAGCAGTGCATCAGGGGCAGGGACTGAAGCTTTCTTT	CASSASGAGTEAFF
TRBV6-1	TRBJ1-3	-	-	TGTGCCAGCAGTGAAGCAGGGAGAAGCTCTGGAAACACCATATATTTT	CASSEAGRSSGNTIYF
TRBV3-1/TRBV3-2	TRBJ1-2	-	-	TGTGCCAGCAGCCGTAGCACTCCCGATGGCTACACCTTC	CASSRSTPDGYTF
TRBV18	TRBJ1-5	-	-	TGTGCCAGCTCACCACGGCTCAACCGGGGTGATCAGCCCCAGCATTTT	CASSPRLNRGDQPQHF
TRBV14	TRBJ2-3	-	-	TGTGCCAGCAGCCAACAGGGATTTCTCACAGATACGCAGTATTTT	CASSQQGFLTDTQYF
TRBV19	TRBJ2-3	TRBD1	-	TGTGCCAGTAGTCCCCAGCCGGGACAGGGGGCTACAGATACGCAGTATTTT	CASSPQPGQGATDTQYF
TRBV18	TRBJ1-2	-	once	TGTGCCAGCTCACTGCAGCAGGGTTCTGGCTATGGCTACACCTTC	CASSLQQGSGYGYTF
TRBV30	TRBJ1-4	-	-	TGTGCCTGGATCAAACCGGCTTTCAGAGGAACTAATGAAAAACTGTTTTTT	CAWIKPAFRGTNEKLFF
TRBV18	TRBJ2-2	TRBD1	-	TGTGCCAGCTCTGCGACAGGGCCCGGGGAGCTGTTTTTT	CASSATGPGELFF
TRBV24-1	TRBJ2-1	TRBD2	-	TGTGCCACCAGTGATTTAAAGCGGGGGGGACGTGGTGAGCAGTTCTTC	CATSDLKRGGRGEQFF
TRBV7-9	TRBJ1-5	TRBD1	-	TGTGCCAGCAGCTCCAGTCGGACAGGTGCATCACAGCCCCAGCATTTT	CASSSSRTGASQPQHF